A selection of T cell receptor beta chains follows, all from one sample in a study of Ad26.COV2.S vaccination and SARS-CoV-2 variants. The protocol was immunoSEQ multiplex PCR, while the TCRdb copy is restricted to in-frame clones and leaves out a portion. The sample yields 450,000 to 550,000 clones, around 89% seen once. Sequencing was performed on peripheral blood, taken in a trial of Ad26.COV2.S vaccine versus placebo. The receptors come from a person aged 18-65 years who received the Ad26.COV2.S COVID-19 vaccine or a placebo. CDR3s include the opening cysteine and the closing phenylalanine or tryptophan. A D gene is named only where the DNA matches it firmly. Clone size appears in some rows only: once, few, many, or a class for an expanded clone.

V: TRBV4-2
size: NA
D: NA
J: TRBJ1-6
CDR3: CASSQEGGWGDPLHF
DNA: TGTGCCAGCAGCCAAGAGGGAGGTTGGGGCGATCCCCTCCACTTT

V: TRBV28
size: NA
D: TRBD2
J: TRBJ2-3
CDR3: CASSPVMREYGDTQYF
DNA: TGTGCCAGCAGTCCTGTGATGCGGGAGTACGGAGATACGCAGTATTTT

V: TRBV12-5
size: NA
D: NA
J: TRBJ2-5
CDR3: CASTFDYQETQYF
DNA: TGTGCTAGTACTTTTGACTACCAAGAGACCCAGTACTTC

V: TRBV6-5
size: NA
D: NA
J: TRBJ1-2
CDR3: CATSSPGYGYTF
DNA: TGTGCCACCTCAAGCCCGGGGTATGGCTACACCTTC

V: TRBV5-1
size: NA
D: NA
J: TRBJ2-1
CDR3: CASSFAPGQVSNEQFF
DNA: TGCGCCAGCAGCTTCGCGCCCGGCCAAGTCTCCAATGAGCAGTTCTTC

V: TRBV11-2
size: NA
D: NA
J: TRBJ2-5
CDR3: CASSKLGVSETQYF
DNA: TGTGCCAGCAGCAAACTAGGGGTGTCAGAGACCCAGTACTTC

V: TRBV19
size: NA
D: TRBD1
J: TRBJ2-1
CDR3: CASSIRTGDHFEQFF
DNA: TGTGCCAGTAGTATTAGGACAGGAGACCATTTTGAGCAGTTCTTC

V: TRBV30
size: NA
D: NA
J: TRBJ2-7
CDR3: CAWRDTSQGYEQYF
DNA: TGTGCCTGGAGGGATACGTCGCAGGGCTACGAGCAGTACTTC

V: TRBV3-1/TRBV3-2
size: NA
D: NA
J: TRBJ2-1
CDR3: CASSQGRPGGGEQFF
DNA: TGTGCCAGCAGCCAAGGGAGGCCAGGGGGGGGTGAGCAGTTCTTC

V: TRBV6-5
size: NA
D: TRBD2
J: TRBJ2-7
CDR3: CASRGGAGTSGEQYF
DNA: TGTGCCAGCAGGGGGGGGGCCGGGACTAGCGGCGAGCAGTACTTC

V: TRBV30
size: NA
D: NA
J: TRBJ2-6
CDR3: CAWSVLGGANVLTF
DNA: TGTGCCTGGAGTGTCCTGGGAGGGGCCAACGTCCTGACTTTC

V: TRBV27
size: few
D: NA
J: TRBJ1-2
CDR3: CASSLDGGYGYTF
DNA: TGTGCCAGCAGTCTCGACGGCGGCTATGGCTACACCTTC

V: TRBV5-5
size: NA
D: TRBD1
J: TRBJ1-2
CDR3: CASSSTGTGNGYTF
DNA: TGTGCCAGCAGCTCGACCGGGACAGGGAATGGCTACACCTTC

V: TRBV7-9
size: once
D: NA
J: TRBJ2-7
CDR3: CASSLQITHEQYF
DNA: TGTGCCAGCAGCTTACAAATTACCCACGAGCAGTACTTC

V: TRBV6-1
size: few
D: NA
J: TRBJ2-7
CDR3: CASSDYEQYF
DNA: TGTGCCAGCAGTGACTACGAGCAGTACTTC

V: TRBV5-1
size: NA
D: NA
J: TRBJ2-3
CDR3: CASSLNTDTQYF
DNA: TGCGCCAGCAGCTTGAACACAGATACGCAGTATTTT

V: TRBV10-2
size: NA
D: TRBD1
J: TRBJ2-1
CDR3: CASSWDSPYNEQFF
DNA: TGCGCCAGCAGCTGGGACAGTCCCTACAATGAGCAGTTCTTC

V: TRBV30
size: few
D: NA
J: TRBJ1-1
CDR3: CAWSVDVQLNTEAFF
DNA: TGTGCCTGGAGTGTCGACGTACAGTTGAACACTGAAGCTTTCTTT

V: TRBV6-6
size: few
D: NA
J: TRBJ1-1
CDR3: CASSPLETGNTEAFF
DNA: TGTGCCAGCAGCCCCTTAGAGACAGGGAACACTGAAGCTTTCTTT

V: TRBV29-1
size: NA
D: TRBD1
J: TRBJ1-2
CDR3: CSALGQGAGYGYTF
DNA: TGCAGCGCCCTAGGACAGGGGGCGGGTTATGGCTACACCTTC

V: TRBV20-1
size: NA
D: NA
J: TRBJ1-5
CDR3: CSASFVRTGQPQHF
DNA: TGCAGTGCTAGTTTTGTCAGAACAGGTCAGCCCCAGCATTTT

V: TRBV2
size: NA
D: TRBD2
J: TRBJ2-1
CDR3: CASSAELAGVEQFF
DNA: TGTGCCAGCAGTGCTGAACTAGCGGGAGTGGAGCAGTTCTTC

V: TRBV4-3
size: NA
D: NA
J: TRBJ1-2
CDR3: CASSQAFGTNYGYTF
DNA: TGCGCCAGCAGCCAAGCTTTTGGGACTAACTATGGCTACACCTTC

V: TRBV10-1
size: NA
D: NA
J: TRBJ2-5
CDR3: CASSEGGSGETQYF
DNA: TGCGCCAGCAGCGAGGGGGGTTCGGGGGAGACCCAGTACTTC

V: TRBV7-9
size: NA
D: NA
J: TRBJ1-2
CDR3: CASTLVGVSYGYTF
DNA: TGTGCCAGCACCCTTGTGGGAGTTAGCTATGGCTACACCTTC

V: TRBV25-1
size: many
D: NA
J: TRBJ1-6
CDR3: CASRLGEPYNSPLHF
DNA: TGTGCCAGCAGACTCGGGGAGCCCTATAATTCACCCCTCCACTTT

V: TRBV20-1
size: NA
D: NA
J: TRBJ1-2
CDR3: CSASFGAGYTF
DNA: TGCAGTGCTAGTTTTGGGGCTGGCTACACCTTC

V: TRBV7-8
size: NA
D: NA
J: TRBJ1-2
CDR3: CASSPGPIGYTF
DNA: TGTGCCAGCAGCCCAGGACCGATTGGCTACACCTTC

V: TRBV29-1
size: NA
D: NA
J: TRBJ1-1
CDR3: CSVIMNTEAFF
DNA: TGCAGCGTTATTATGAACACTGAAGCTTTCTTT

V: TRBV11-2
size: NA
D: NA
J: TRBJ2-1
CDR3: CASSFLVTLATDNEQFF
DNA: TGTGCCAGCAGCTTTTTAGTAACGCTAGCGACCGACAATGAGCAGTTCTTC

V: TRBV5-4
size: NA
D: NA
J: TRBJ1-6
CDR3: CASSPRDTPNSPLHF
DNA: TGTGCCAGCAGCCCCCGGGACACTCCTAATTCACCCCTCCACTTT

V: TRBV7-2
size: once
D: TRBD2
J: TRBJ2-1
CDR3: CASSLVGGSSYNEQFF
DNA: TGTGCCAGCAGCTTAGTCGGCGGGAGCTCCTACAATGAGCAGTTCTTC

V: TRBV6-2/TRBV6-3
size: NA
D: NA
J: TRBJ2-3
CDR3: CASSPHVTDTQYF
DNA: TGTGCCAGCAGTCCCCATGTGACAGATACGCAGTATTTT

V: TRBV2
size: few
D: TRBD1
J: TRBJ1-1
CDR3: CASRDGQGGVTEAFF
DNA: TGTGCCAGCAGGGATGGACAGGGAGGGGTCACTGAAGCTTTCTTT

V: TRBV11-3
size: NA
D: TRBD1
J: TRBJ2-5
CDR3: CASSPRTGPQETQYF
DNA: TGTGCCAGCAGCCCACGGACAGGACCACAAGAGACCCAGTACTTC

V: TRBV29-1
size: NA
D: NA
J: TRBJ1-1
CDR3: CSVEVAENTEAFF
DNA: TGCAGCGTTGAAGTGGCGGAGAACACTGAAGCTTTCTTT

V: TRBV30
size: NA
D: NA
J: TRBJ2-7
CDR3: CAWGSYEQYF
DNA: TGTGCCTGGGGGTCCTACGAGCAGTACTTC

V: TRBV2
size: NA
D: NA
J: TRBJ1-5
CDR3: CASSQGYQPQHF
DNA: TGTGCCAGCAGCCAGGGGTATCAGCCCCAGCATTTT